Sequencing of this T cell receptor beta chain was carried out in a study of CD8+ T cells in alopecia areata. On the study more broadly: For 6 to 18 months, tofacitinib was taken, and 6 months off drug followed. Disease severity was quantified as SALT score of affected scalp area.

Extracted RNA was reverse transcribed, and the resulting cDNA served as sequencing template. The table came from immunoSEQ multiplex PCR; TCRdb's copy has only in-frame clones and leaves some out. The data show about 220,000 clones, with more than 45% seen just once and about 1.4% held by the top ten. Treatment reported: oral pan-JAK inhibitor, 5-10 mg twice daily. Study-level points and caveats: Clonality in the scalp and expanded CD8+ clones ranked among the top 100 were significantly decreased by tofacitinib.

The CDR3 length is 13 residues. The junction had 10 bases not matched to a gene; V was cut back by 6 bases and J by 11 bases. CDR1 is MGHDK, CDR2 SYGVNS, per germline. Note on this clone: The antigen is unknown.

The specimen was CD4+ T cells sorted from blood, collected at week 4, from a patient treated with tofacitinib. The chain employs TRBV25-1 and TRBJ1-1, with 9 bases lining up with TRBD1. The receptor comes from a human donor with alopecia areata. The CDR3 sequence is CASSLSGTGIAFF. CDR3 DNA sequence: TGTGCCAGCAGCCTATCCGGGACAGGGATCGCTTTCTTT.